These 20 T cell receptor beta chains were sequenced from one sample in a study of T cell responses to AZD1222 COVID-19 vaccine. Libraries were prepared by immunoSEQ multiplex PCR; TCRdb keeps only in-frame clonotypes and omits some of them. The data show 98,000 or so clones, with roughly 90% seen just once and more than 15% held by the top ten. The sequencing here drew on peripheral blood, taken 28 days after the second AZD1222 dose. These receptors were taken from an adult who received the AZD1222 COVID-19 vaccine.

This rearrangement joins TRBV19 to TRBJ2-1; 11 bases fit TRBD2. Germline CDR1 LNHDA, CDR2 SQIVND (reference sequence). The CDR3 has 15 residues. With 5 bases clipped from V and 7 bases from J, the junction kept 7 bases outside the gene matches. CDR3: CASSLGTSGGNEQFF. CDR3 bases: TGTGCCAGTAGTTTGGGGACTAGCGGAGGAAATGAGCAGTTCTTC.

Here the CDR3 reads CASSQARGSYEQYF. CDR3 nucleotides: TGTGCCAGCAGCCAAGCGCGGGGATCCTACGAGCAGTACTTC. This rearrangement joins TRBV14 to TRBJ2-7; D may be TRBD2 (6 bases). The CDR3 extends over 14 amino acids. The germline CDR1 and CDR2 sequences are SGHDN and FVKESK. Trimming removed 1 base at V and 1 base at J, with 8 bases between. Filled out from reference TRBV14 and TRBJ2-7, the complete variable domain reads EAGVTQFPSHSVIEKGQTVTLRCDPISGHDNLYWYRRVMGKEIKFLLHFVKESKQDESGMPNNRFLAERTGGTYSTLKVQPAELEDSGVYFCASSQARGSYEQYFGPGTRLTVT.

This rearrangement joins TRBV11-3 to TRBJ2-1; D perhaps matches TRBD1 (5 bases). V lost 2 bases to trimming and J lost 6 bases, with 8 bases between them. CDR1 and CDR2 (germline): SGHNT, YENEEA. CDR3 length: 13 residues. For the CDR3, the DNA is TGTGCCAGCAGCTTACAGGGCGTCAATGAGCAGTTCTTC. Its protein is CASSLQGVNEQFF.

The V gene is TRBV7-2, the J gene TRBJ2-5, with D uncertain. Germline V gene lookup returns CDR1 SGHTA and CDR2 FQGNSA. The CDR3 is 14 residues long. The V end lost 2 bases, the J end lost 1 base, and 8 bases lay between the germline ends. This chain's CDR3 is CASSLSRAQETQYF. Written as DNA, the CDR3 is TGTGCCAGCAGCTTAAGTAGGGCCCAAGAGACCCAGTACTTC.

The V and J genes are TRBV7-9 and TRBJ2-3; 7 positions agree with TRBD1. J was trimmed by 1 base and V by 5 bases; bases with no gene match: 3. The V gene's germline CDR1 is SEHNR and CDR2 FQNEAQ (reference sequence). CDR3 length: 14 amino acids. This CDR3 is CASSRQGGTDTQYF. CDR3 nucleotide sequence: TGTGCCAGCAGCCGACAGGGAGGCACAGATACGCAGTATTTT.

The V and J genes are TRBV28 and TRBJ1-6; the D gene is possibly TRBD1 (5 bases). Trimming left V 5 bases short and J 10 bases short, with 12 bases between. CDR1 MDHEN and CDR2 SYDVKM come from the germline V gene. There are 13 residues in the CDR3. In DNA form, the CDR3 reads TGTGCCAGCAGTCCCCCCCAGGGATCACCCCTCCACTTT. Amino acids: CASSPPQGSPLHF.

V usage is TRBV6-5 and J usage is TRBJ2-3, with TRBD1 matching over 7 bases. Unmatched junction bases numbered 7, after V lost 7 bases and J lost 3 bases. Germline CDR1 MNHEY, CDR2 SVGAGI. The CDR3 extends over 14 amino acids. CDR3 region: CASTSTGLTDTQYF. The CDR3 DNA follows: TGTGCCAGCACCTCGACAGGGTTGACAGATACGCAGTATTTT.

This chain links TRBV4-1 with TRBJ2-7, with D possibly called TRBD1 or TRBD2 (9 bases each). This CDR3 is built from 18 residues. The germline V gene encodes CDR1 MGHRA and CDR2 YSYEKL. The germline V and J ends were trimmed by 3 bases and 2 bases, with 23 bases remaining between them. CDR3 nucleotides: TGCGCCAGCAGCCAGATACAGGGGGCCGGGACTAGCACCTACGAGCAGTACTTC. It specifies CASSQIQGAGTSTYEQYF.

J is TRBJ2-6 and V is TRBV9, with no clear D. Per germline, CDR1 SGDLS and CDR2 YYNGEE. Trimming took 5 bases from V and 0 from J, leaving 24 bases between them. The CDR3 loop spans 20 amino acids. The CDR3 here is CASSSPMRVGGLSGANVLTF. The CDR3 DNA reads as TGTGCCAGCAGTTCCCCCATGAGAGTGGGCGGCCTCTCTGGGGCCAACGTCCTGACTTTC.

In this sample, this clone turned up a few times. The CDR3 reads CASRLTNTEAFF. In DNA form, the CDR3 reads TGTGCCAGCAGACTTACAAACACTGAAGCTTTCTTT. The V gene is TRBV12-3 or TRBV12-4, the J gene TRBJ1-1; D is uncertain. CDR3 length equals 12 residues. V was pared by 6 bases and J by 2 bases, with 7 bases between.

The chain has TRBV10-3 and TRBJ2-3, with a tentative D call TRBD1 (6 bases). CDR1 is ENHRY and CDR2 is SYGVKD in the germline V gene. Trimming took 3 bases from V and 1 from J, leaving 11 bases between them. This CDR3 region has 15 residues. The CDR3 bases are TGTGCCATCAGTGATATAGGGGGAGGCACAGATACGCAGTATTTT. It codes for CAISDIGGGTDTQYF.

The chain is built from TRBV28 and TRBJ1-1; perhaps TRBD1 as D (6 bases). The V and J ends lost 7 bases and 4 bases respectively, with 22 bases between them. The germline gives CDR1 MDHEN, CDR2 SYDVKM. The CDR3 is 16 amino acids. In nucleotides, the CDR3 is TGTGCCAGCACTCCGGGGGCAGGGAAGTTCGTCACTGAAGCTTTCTTT. This encodes CASTPGAGKFVTEAFF.

The chain couples TRBV12-5 to TRBJ2-1, with 7 nucleotides matching TRBD1. In germline, CDR1 is LGHNT, CDR2 FRNRAP. Trimming at V came to 6 bases and at J to 0 bases, leaving 5 bases not matched to a gene. The CDR3 runs to 15 residues. CDR3 sequence: CASGRQGSSYNEQFF. The CDR3 coding sequence is TGTGCTAGTGGAAGACAGGGAAGCTCCTACAATGAGCAGTTCTTC.

In this sample, this clone turned up a few times. The rearrangement uses TRBV4-1 and TRBJ2-1, with 11 bases lining up with TRBD2. The CDR3 runs to 15 residues. CDR1 and CDR2 (germline): MGHRA, YSYEKL. Losses at the gene ends were 4 bases for V and 3 bases for J; bases not matched to a gene: 2. The CDR3 loop reads CASSLGLAGYNEQFF. In DNA form, the CDR3 reads TGCGCCAGCAGCCTCGGACTAGCGGGCTACAATGAGCAGTTCTTC.

This clone was observed many times. The chain is built from TRBV20-1 and TRBJ1-3; D unresolved. Trimming removed 3 bases at V and 3 bases at J, with 12 bases between. The germline V gene encodes CDR1 DFQATT and CDR2 SNEGSKA (reference sequence). CDR3 length: 14 residues. The CDR3 DNA sequence: TGCAGTGCTAGTCCCGGGGAGTATGGAAACACCATATATTTT. This gives the protein CSASPGEYGNTIYF.

The chain links TRBV6-5 to TRBJ1-5, with D maybe TRBD1 (6 bases). Germline V gives CDR1 MNHEY, CDR2 SVGAGI. The CDR3 covers 15 residues. V was shortened by 0 bases and J by 6 bases, with 12 bases between the two germline ends. CDR3 residues: CASSYSTGAGQPQHF. The CDR3 nucleotides read TGTGCCAGCAGTTACTCGACGGGGGCGGGTCAGCCCCAGCATTTT.

The genes are TRBV4-1 and TRBJ2-7; perhaps TRBD2 as D (6 bases). This CDR3 region has 15 residues. V dropped 4 bases and J dropped 0 bases, with 13 bases sitting between them. Looked up from germline, CDR1 is MGHRA and CDR2 is YSYEKL. CDR3 amino acids: CASSPGTALSYEQYF. The CDR3, as DNA: TGCGCCAGCAGCCCTGGGACTGCCCTCTCCTACGAGCAGTACTTC.

The CDR3 protein is CASSLLPGRETEAFF. The DNA of the CDR3 is TGCGCCAGCAGCTTACTCCCAGGGAGGGAGACTGAAGCTTTCTTT. This chain connects TRBV5-1 to TRBJ1-1; weak D call: TRBD1 (5 bases). Germline CDR1 reads SGHRS; CDR2 reads YFSETQ. The CDR3 loop spans 15 amino acids. V gave up 2 bases and J gave up 5 bases, with 16 bases separating them. Combining the CDR3 with reference TRBV5-1 and TRBJ1-1 gives the whole variable domain KAGVTQTPRYLIKTRGQQVTLSCSPISGHRSVSWYQQTPGQGLQFLFEYFSETQRNKGNFPGRFSGRQFSNSRSEMNVSTLELGDSALYLCASSLLPGRETEAFFGQGTRLTVV.

The V gene is TRBV6-5, the J gene TRBJ1-2; D is unclear. Germline CDR1 and CDR2: MNHEY and SVGAGI. The CDR3 has 13 residues. The V end lost 5 bases, the J end lost 8 bases, and 15 bases lay between the germline ends. CDR3 DNA: TGTGCCAGCAGTATCTACGAGGGTATCGGCTACACCTTC. Amino acid sequence: CASSIYEGIGYTF.

V gene TRBV18 combines with J gene TRBJ2-3, with TRBD1 as a possible D gene (6 bases). This CDR3 comprises 18 residues. The germline V gene has CDR1 KGHSH and CDR2 LQKENI. With 3 bases removed from V and 6 bases from J, the gap between germline ends came to 25 bases. In DNA form, the CDR3 reads TGTGCCAGCTCACCGAACCCTCAAGGGGGAATCACTCTCGATACGCAGTATTTT. Its translation: CASSPNPQGGITLDTQYF. The entire variable domain, with the rest obtained from reference TRBV18 and TRBJ2-3, is as follows: NAGVMQNPRHLVRRRGQEARLRCSPMKGHSHVYWYRQLPEEGLKFMVYLQKENIIDESGMPKERFSAEFPKEGPSILRIQQVVRGDSAAYFCASSPNPQGGITLDTQYFGPGTRLTVL.